The T cell receptor (beta chain) described here comes from a study of blood T cell repertoires in COVID-19. Libraries were prepared by immunoSEQ multiplex PCR; TCRdb keeps only in-frame clonotypes and omits some of them. The sample lists approximately 130,000 clones, approximately 92% occurring once. Germline V gene sequence: CDR1 WNHNN, CDR2 SYGVQD (reference sequence). The J segment lost 8 bases and the V segment lost 6 bases, leaving 9 bases of the junction unmatched. The CDR3 has 13 residues. The chain couples TRBV10-1 to TRBJ1-2, with 7 bases aligning to TRBD1. The material sequenced was peripheral blood. The TCR comes from a man between 65 and 80 years old with active or convalescent COVID-19. CDR3 protein: CASRISTGTGYTF. The CDR3, as DNA: TGCGCCAGCAGGATTTCGACAGGGACCGGCTACACCTTC.